Included here is one T cell receptor beta chain sequence, with context. Antigen specificity is unknown. The Oncomine TCR Beta short-read assay was applied to DNA of cultured CD4+ T cells. Each CDR3 protein gets one entry after TCRdb re-called the PCR reads with MiXCR. In the table there are about 20,000 distinct CDR3 sequences, just over 45% of which are singletons. From germline, CDR1 is SGHAT and CDR2 FQNNGV. The length of the CDR3 is 13 residues. The ends were cut back, 2 bases at V and 8 bases at J, with 10 bases in the middle. The sample belongs to a study of vaccination and CD4 T cells after COVID-19. Treatment denoted: roughly 10-day PBMC culture with coronavirus spike peptide pools or control peptides (ViraFEST assay).

The sequence came from a human donor who had recovered from COVID-19. The V call is TRBV11-2, the J call TRBJ2-1; no clear D gene. Sequences were derived from CD4+ T cells from blood, cultured in vitro, sampled after SARS-CoV-2 vaccination. CDR3 bases: TGTGCCAGCAGCTTAAGTGGCGCTCATGAGCAGTTCTTC. Amino acids: CASSLSGAHEQFF.